Detailed here is one TCR beta chain. Its antigen is not yet known. There are no base qualities to consult, and no much larger clone falls within one base. The donors were roughly 40 Caucasian individuals from Russia, aged roughly 6 to 100 years, who were systemically healthy. About 9.1 milliliters of peripheral blood were collected from each donor into EDTA-treated Vacutainer tubes. Ficoll-Paque density-gradient centrifugation was used to isolate PBMCs, with at least 6.5 million per sample. Trizol reagent was used to extract total RNA from the PBMCs, yielding at least 5 micrograms per sample. For every donor, flow cytometry on a PBMC aliquot measured the percentage of naive CD45RAhigh/CD27high T cells. Libraries were made using 5' RACE. A second about 7 to 12 cycle PCR used a sample-barcoded 5' primer and a J-beta primer mix. Each TCR beta cDNA molecule received a unique molecular identifier from a template-switch 5' adaptor carrying 12 random nucleotides. Each sample yielded at least 2.5 million CDR3-containing paired-end reads. First-strand cDNA was synthesized from all RNA with the Mint cDNA synthesis kit, primed by a TRBC-specific oligonucleotide. Following uracil-DNA glycosylase treatment, all cDNA underwent a first 18-cycle PCR with the universal primers M1SS and BC2_uni_R. Processing in the source paper ran as follows. Each sample was normalized by randomly selecting 1 million high-quality reads, each carrying a distinct molecular identifier. Instead of being binned into consensus sequences, reads with shared molecular identifiers were discarded. MiTCR, set to a Q25 quality threshold and the strictest error-elimination algorithm, was used for CDR3 identification, clonotype clustering and error correction. A nonparametric unseen species model with Euler transformation was used to estimate a lower bound on total TCR beta diversity. Starting from the raw public reads, TCRdb applied fastp trimming at Q25, assembled clones with MiXCR and retained in-frame beta chains. A single entry per CDR3 protein holds the most common genes and DNA from its merged rows. In this record, the V and J calls reflect TCRdb's handling and not the investigators' own analysis. The sample has roughly 1.9 million distinct CDR3 sequences on record, about two fifths of them singletons. The ten largest clones take up roughly 24% of the sample.

From the cysteine through the phenylalanine, the CDR3 covers 14 amino acids. The DNA shown is the 42-base CDR3, in frame from base 1. Taken from the germline V gene, the CDR1 and CDR2 loops are WSHSY and SAAADI. V loses 3 bases, J loses 1 base, and the germline ends lie 8 bases apart. The sample belongs to a study of blood T cells in healthy people across ages (dated by TCRdb to the mid-2010s). Study-level background: Template switching captured roughly one uniquely barcoded TCR beta cDNA molecule per two T cells in model experiments. Donors of different ages were randomly distributed across sequencing lanes to avoid experimental bias. Four age groups were formed from the donors: young (average approximately 15 years), middle-aged (approximately 42), aged (approximately 60) and long-lived (around 80). The study analyzed two additional independent replicas of 1 million unique cDNA reads from the same blood draw for two donors, one aged 18 to 29 and one aged 80 or older. Using deep sequencing normalized with unique cDNA molecular identifiers, the study measured how TCR beta repertoire diversity changes with age.

Broad study findings and their caveats: Compared with the aged group, more naive CD4+ T cells, fewer expanded clones and increased TCR diversity were shown by the long-lived group, suggesting age selection. The CMV infection status of donors was not known, potentially confounding age-related changes in expanded clonotypes. A strong correlation was found between observed TCR beta diversity and the percentage of naive T cells measured by flow cytometry. Bulk unsorted PBMC profiling prevented conclusive comparison of naive and antigen-experienced compartments. Total diversity estimates from one million sequenced T cells were considered lower bounds and underestimates. Observed TCR beta diversity per million T cells fell roughly linearly with age, and a significant reduction was already apparent by age roughly 40.

The TCR sequence derives from a human donor in good health. Sample: blood. In this chain, TRBV10-2 is recombined with TRBJ2-3; the D gene remains uncertain. CDR3 sequence: CASSEWQGTDTQYF. The DNA is as follows: TGCGCCAGCAGTGAATGGCAGGGCACAGATACGCAGTATTTT.